The clone carrying this T cell receptor beta chain occurred a few times. This entry is derived from a study of Ad26.COV2.S vaccination and SARS-CoV-2 variants. Turning to the study itself: Donor joined the COV1001 Ad26.COV2.S trial arm.

Using immunoSEQ multiplex PCR, the repertoire was profiled, and TCRdb retains in-frame clones only, with some absent. The sample records fewer than 500,000 clones, 80% to 90% being singletons. With 3 bases removed from V and 10 bases from J, the gap between germline ends came to 19 bases. This CDR3 is 16 amino acids long. CDR1 and CDR2 (germline): LGHNA, YSLEER. Treatment meaning: around 19 received Ad26.COV2.S at low or high dose, single or two shots; several received placebo; per-sample allocation not given. The investigators took samples on day 63 after the first vaccine or placebo injection. The source material was peripheral blood, sampled in a trial of Ad26.COV2.S vaccine versus placebo. The receptor comes from a person between 18 and 59 years old who received the Ad26.COV2.S COVID-19 vaccine or a placebo. The chain combines TRBV4-3 with TRBJ1-6; D may be TRBD1 (5 bases). The CDR3 DNA follows: TGCGCCAGCAGCCACCGGGGGAGGGATTCGGCCTCACCCCTCCACTTT. The encoded protein is CASSHRGRDSASPLHF.